The 24 T cell receptor beta chains presented below share a single source sample, sequenced in a study of identical twins. MiXCR, applied by TCRdb to the 5' RACE reads, yields one record per CDR3 protein. This table holds just over 450,000 distinct CDR3 sequences, 12% to 15% found once. The sample also formed part of further work on yellow fever vaccine responses in identical twins.

The sequencing input was CD4+ T cells sorted from blood. The origin of the receptors is a woman aged 18 to 35 in good health.

This clonotype showed up just a few times. The J gene is TRBJ2-4, the V gene TRBV5-6; 8 nucleotides agree with TRBD1. V gave up 3 bases and J gave up 7 bases; unmatched junction bases: 9. The CDR3 totals 15 residues. The germline V gene has CDR1 SGHDT and CDR2 YYEEEE. For the CDR3, the DNA is TGTGCCAGCAGCTCACGGGGCAGGGGGCTTAACATTCAGTACTTC. It codes for CASSSRGRGLNIQYF.

This clonotype was seen a handful of times. The V gene is TRBV9, the J gene TRBJ2-7; 8 nucleotides align to TRBD1. Trimming took 3 bases from V and 5 from J; bases not matched to a gene: 13. Germline CDR1 and CDR2: SGDLS and YYNGEE. This CDR3 spans 16 amino acids. Here the CDR3 reads CASSAPAPGGKNEQYF. CDR3 DNA: TGTGCCAGCAGCGCGCCCGCGCCAGGGGGCAAGAACGAGCAGTACTTC.

The chain joins TRBV20-1 to TRBJ2-3; D may be TRBD1 or TRBD2 (6 bases each). The CDR3 is 15 amino acids. Germline assignment: CDR1 DFQATT and CDR2 SNEGSKA (reference sequence). Trimming removed 5 bases from V and 2 bases from J, with 17 bases in between. The CDR3 reads CSAETGAGSTDTQYF. CDR3 DNA: TGCAGTGCTGAGACGGGGGCGGGGTCCACAGATACGCAGTATTTT.

The CDR3 reads CSARGGGQIYQETQYF. The CDR3 DNA is TGCAGTGCTAGAGGGGGAGGCCAGATATACCAAGAGACCCAGTACTTC. V is TRBV20-1 and J is TRBJ2-5; perhaps TRBD2 as D (6 bases). Germline-derived CDR1 and CDR2 are DFQATT and SNEGSKA (reference sequence). The V gene lost 1 base and the J gene lost 0 bases, with 15 bases spanning the gap. There are 16 residues in the CDR3.

V is TRBV19 and J is TRBJ1-1; D remains unclear. Germline CDR1 is LNHDA and CDR2 is SQIVND (reference sequence). Between the trimmed V and J ends, which lost 9 bases and 7 bases, there was a span of 15 bases. This CDR3 spans 12 amino acids. The CDR3 loop reads CASHGLAGEAFF. In DNA form, the CDR3 reads TGTGCCAGCCACGGGCTGGCGGGTGAAGCTTTCTTT.

The J gene is TRBJ2-1, the V gene TRBV12-3 or TRBV12-4, with a possible D match to TRBD2 (5 bases). V shed 1 base and J shed 10 bases, with 17 bases lying between them. The CDR3 runs 15 residues. CDR3 residues: CASSLEATARGEQFF. DNA of the CDR3: TGTGCCAGCAGTTTAGAAGCGACTGCTCGCGGGGAGCAGTTCTTC.

This chain joins TRBV6-4 and TRBJ2-1; D uncertain. Trimming cost V 4 bases and J 4 bases, with 8 bases left between them. This CDR3 region has 13 residues. Germline CDR1 MRHNA, CDR2 SNTAGT. The CDR3 coding sequence is TGTGCCAGCAGTGTCACTATATACAATGAGCAGTTCTTC. This encodes CASSVTIYNEQFF.

The rearrangement uses TRBV20-1 and TRBJ2-2, with 11 bases lining up with TRBD2. Trimming took 2 bases from V and 6 from J; bases not matched to a gene: 8. The CDR3 covers 16 residues. The germline V gene has CDR1 DFQATT and CDR2 SNEGSKA (reference sequence). The CDR3 DNA is TGCAGTGCTAGACCAGCGACTAGCGGGATTTCCGGGGAGCTGTTTTTT. Translating gives CSARPATSGISGELFF.

The chain is built from TRBV7-9 and TRBJ2-3; TRBD2 matches 7 bases. Germline lookup yields CDR1 SEHNR and CDR2 FQNEAQ (reference sequence). V gave up 5 bases and J gave up 3 bases; unmatched junction bases: 11. This CDR3 is 16 amino acids long. As DNA, the CDR3 is TGTGCCAGCAGCCGTTTGGGGAGGGGTTGGACAGATACGCAGTATTTT. It codes for CASSRLGRGWTDTQYF.

V gene TRBV2 combines with J gene TRBJ2-7; D may be TRBD1 or TRBD2 (5 bases each). Germline V gene data show CDR1 as SNHLY and CDR2 as FYNNEI. The CDR3 runs to 14 residues. V lost 4 bases and J lost 3, with 13 bases in between. CDR3 DNA: TGTGCCAGCAGTGTAATGGGGACCCACTACGAGCAGTACTTC. Translation: CASSVMGTHYEQYF.

The chain employs TRBV3-1 and TRBJ2-7; 9 nucleotides line up with TRBD1. Germline CDR1 reads LGHDT; CDR2 reads YNNKEL (reference sequence). The CDR3 totals 15 residues. V lost 0 bases to trimming and J lost 0 bases; unmatched junction nucleotides: 0. The CDR3 region has the DNA TGTGCCAGCAGCCAAGAACAGGGGGCCTCCTACGAGCAGTACTTC. Translation: CASSQEQGASYEQYF.

The chain employs TRBV20-1 and TRBJ2-7; possibly TRBD2 for D (6 bases). CDR3 length: 17 residues. Germline V gives CDR1 DFQATT, CDR2 SNEGSKA (reference sequence). The CDR3 loop reads CCSLDPSGTSSSYEQYF. In DNA, the CDR3 is TGCTGCTCTCTGGATCCATCCGGGACTTCCAGCTCCTACGAGCAGTACTTC.

The chain links TRBV7-2 to TRBJ2-3; D remains unclear. The CDR3 is made up of 11 amino acids. Germline loops: CDR1 SGHTA, CDR2 FQGNSA. The ends were cut back, 5 bases at V and 6 bases at J, with 6 bases in the middle. CDR3 sequence (DNA): TGTGCCAGCAGCGCGTACGATACGCAGTATTTT. It yields the protein CASSAYDTQYF.

This clonotype was seen a handful of times. This chain links TRBV5-1 with TRBJ2-1; 8 nucleotides match TRBD1. Germline-derived CDR1 and CDR2 are SGHRS and YFSETQ. The CDR3 has 15 amino acids. V shed 5 bases and J 3 bases; nucleotides not matched to a gene: 7. CDR3 protein: CASSEMGTGYNEQFF. Written as DNA, the CDR3 is TGCGCCAGCAGTGAGATGGGGACAGGCTACAATGAGCAGTTCTTC.

This clonotype came up a few times. The J gene is TRBJ2-1, the V gene TRBV20-1; D is perhaps TRBD2 (6 bases). Germline CDR1 is DFQATT and CDR2 is SNEGSKA (reference sequence). The CDR3 has 16 residues. V lost 0 bases, J lost 5 bases, and 17 bases lay in between. The CDR3, as DNA: TGCAGTGCTAGAGATTTGAGAGGAGGGCCGAACAATGAGCAGTTCTTC. Protein product: CSARDLRGGPNNEQFF.

This clonotype has just a few counts. The rearrangement links TRBV6-6 to TRBJ2-7; D unresolved. V shed 2 bases and J shed 3 bases, with 8 bases lying between them. CDR1 and CDR2 from the germline V gene are MNHNY and SVGAGI (reference sequence). The CDR3 sequence is 13 residues long. The CDR3 sequence: CASSYTPGYEQYF. The CDR3 nucleotides read TGTGCCAGCAGTTACACACCTGGCTACGAGCAGTACTTC.

This clonotype showed up just a few times. This sequence joins TRBV7-9 and TRBJ1-2; no clear D gene. V was cut by 2 bases and J by 6 bases, with 22 bases left in between. The CDR3 is 17 residues long. Germline V gene lookup returns CDR1 SEHNR and CDR2 FQNEAQ (reference sequence). CDR3 residues: CASSLPFGMGSGDGYTF. CDR3 sequence (DNA): TGTGCCAGCAGCTTACCCTTCGGCATGGGATCGGGTGATGGCTACACCTTC.

This clonotype was counted a single time. This chain uses TRBV6-5 with TRBJ2-7, with unresolved D. Germline lookup yields CDR1 MNHEY and CDR2 SVGAGI. There are 15 residues in the CDR3. The ends were cut back, 0 bases at V and 2 bases at J, with 11 bases in the middle. CDR3 amino acids: CASSYSTPDPYEQYF. CDR3 coding DNA: TGTGCCAGCAGTTACTCCACGCCGGACCCCTACGAGCAGTACTTC.

This clonotype has at least ten counts. This chain joins TRBV12-3 or TRBV12-4 and TRBJ1-2; TRBD1 aligns across 7 bases. The CDR3 has 13 amino acids. The J segment lost 8 bases and the V segment lost 5 bases, leaving 8 bases of the junction unmatched. The CDR3 reads CASSPRQGDGYTF. CDR3 coding DNA: TGTGCCAGCAGTCCTCGACAGGGTGACGGCTACACCTTC.

The table lists this clonotype with a few counts. V usage is TRBV5-1 and J usage is TRBJ2-7; 10 nucleotides agree with TRBD2. V gave up 4 bases and J gave up 2 bases; unmatched junction bases: 9. Germline loops: CDR1 SGHRS, CDR2 YFSETQ. This CDR3 region has 16 residues. CDR3 sequence reads: CASSPPGLANTYEQYF. For the CDR3, the DNA is TGCGCCAGCAGCCCGCCGGGACTAGCGAATACCTACGAGCAGTACTTC.

V usage is TRBV29-1 and J usage is TRBJ1-1; D possibly corresponds to TRBD1 (5 bases). Germline V gene data show CDR1 as SQVTM and CDR2 as ANQGSEA. With 6 bases removed from V and 1 base from J, the gap between germline ends came to 15 bases. This CDR3 has 14 amino acids. This chain's CDR3 is CSVARDPWNTEAFF. The CDR3 bases are TGCAGCGTGGCCCGGGACCCCTGGAACACTGAAGCTTTCTTT.

This clonotype has just a few counts. The V and J genes are TRBV20-1 and TRBJ2-7; D is unclear. CDR1 is DFQATT and CDR2 is SNEGSKA in the germline V gene (reference sequence). The CDR3 has 10 amino acids. Trimming removed 6 bases from V and 4 bases from J, with 7 bases in between. The CDR3 DNA reads TGCAGTGCCGGAGAATACGAGCAGTACTTC. Translated: CSAGEYEQYF.

The chain uses TRBV18 and TRBJ2-1, with TRBD2 matching over 8 bases. V trimming: 3 bases; J trimming: 7 bases; junction bases outside the gene matches: 17. CDR3 length: 18 amino acids. CDR1 KGHSH and CDR2 LQKENI come from the germline V gene. The CDR3 is CASSPTTGAGGLGNEQFF. CDR3 sequence (DNA): TGTGCCAGCTCACCCACGACTGGGGCGGGAGGCCTGGGAAATGAGCAGTTCTTC.

This clonotype showed up many times. The V call is TRBV10-3, the J call TRBJ2-1; 7 bases are a match to TRBD1. The V gene's germline CDR1 is ENHRY and CDR2 SYGVKD. J was trimmed by 7 bases and V by 6 bases; bases with no gene match: 0. There are 11 residues in the CDR3. CDR3 coding DNA: TGTGCCATCAGACAGGGGAATGAGCAGTTCTTC. This codes for CAIRQGNEQFF.